This TCR beta chain is from a study of regulatory T cells in long-lasting Graves disease. In its sample, this clonotype was seen a few times. The antigen is not known. V was pared by 2 bases and J by 12 bases, with 14 bases between. CDR1 SGHAT and CDR2 FQDESV come from the germline V gene (reference sequence). The CDR3 sequence is 12 residues long. Relying on iRepertoire HTBI primers and Arm-PCR of CDR3 regions, the team built TCR beta libraries. MiXCR, run by TCRdb on the multiplex PCR reads, gives a single entry per CDR3 protein. This table has 560,000 or so distinct CDR3 sequences, about 16% appearing once. Time point meaning: newly diagnosed GD, antithyroid drugs for less than 3 months. RNA extracted from PBMCs served as the sequencing template. Study results and limitations: TRBV28, TRBJ1-2 and TRBJ2-5 were favored in persistent disease.

These data were also reused for a study on T cells in Graves' hyperthyroidism and ophthalmopathy.

The sequenced sample was peripheral blood mononuclear cells (PBMCs), obtained at new diagnosis, from a patient treated with antithyroid drugs. This clonotype was sampled from a man between 18 and 29 years old with Graves disease. This chain joins TRBV11-1 and TRBJ2-7; D not certain. DNA for the CDR3: TGTGCCAGCAGCTTACTGGAGCGCAATATGTACTTC. Protein product: CASSLLERNMYF.